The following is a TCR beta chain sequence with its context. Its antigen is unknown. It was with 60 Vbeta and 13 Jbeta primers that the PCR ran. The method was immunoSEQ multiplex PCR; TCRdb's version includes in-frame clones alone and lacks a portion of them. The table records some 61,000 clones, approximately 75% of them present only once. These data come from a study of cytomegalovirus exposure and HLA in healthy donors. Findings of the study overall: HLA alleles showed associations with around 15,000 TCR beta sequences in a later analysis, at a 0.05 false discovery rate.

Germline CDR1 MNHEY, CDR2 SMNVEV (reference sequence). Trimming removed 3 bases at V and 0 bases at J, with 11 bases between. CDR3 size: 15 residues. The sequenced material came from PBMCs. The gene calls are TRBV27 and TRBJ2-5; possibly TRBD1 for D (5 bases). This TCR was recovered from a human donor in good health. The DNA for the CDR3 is TGTGCCAGCAGTTTCCTAACGGACAACCAAGAGACCCAGTACTTC. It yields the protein CASSFLTDNQETQYF.